This T cell receptor (beta chain) was observed in a study of technical replicates of blood from several donors. Repertoires were generated with immunoSEQ multiplex PCR, while TCRdb's copy carries only in-frame clones and drops some. The sample yields under 95,000 clones, roughly 94% seen once. This TCR came from a human donor in good health. The sample comprised T cells isolated from PBMCs.

The CDR3 region is CASSPSGPGQGMDEQFF. CDR3 in DNA: TGTGCCAGCAGCCCAAGCGGACCGGGACAGGGGATGGATGAGCAGTTCTTC. This chain joins TRBV7-6 and TRBJ2-1, with 10 bases matching TRBD1. The ends lost 5 bases at V and 8 bases at J; junction bases unmatched: 15. CDR3 size: 17 residues. CDR1 is SGHVS and CDR2 is FNYEAQ in the germline V gene.